These 7 T cell receptor beta chains were sequenced from one sample in a study of CD8+ T cells in alopecia areata. cDNA serving as the sequencing template came from extracted, reverse transcribed RNA. Clones were sequenced by immunoSEQ multiplex PCR, and TCRdb holds only the in-frame ones, with some missing. The profile shows about 110,000 clones, 45% to 60% of them singletons. Specimen: NKG2D-low CD8+ T cells sorted from blood. Receptors originate from a human donor with alopecia areata.

CDR3 DNA sequence: TGTGCCAGCAGTATACAGGCGAGGGGCACTGAAGCTTTCTTT. This sequence encodes CASSIQARGTEAFF. The chain has TRBV27 and TRBJ1-1, with D possibly being TRBD1 (5 bases). The ends were cut back, 5 bases at V and 4 bases at J, with 14 bases in the middle. The CDR3 spans 14 residues. Germline CDR1 and CDR2: MNHEY and SMNVEV (reference sequence).

The chain carries TRBV28 and TRBJ2-7; 11 bases fit TRBD2. The CDR3 runs to 16 residues. The germline gives CDR1 MDHEN, CDR2 SYDVKM. With V trimmed by 4 bases and J by 5 bases, 10 bases remained unmatched. The CDR3 DNA is TGTGCCAGCAGTTCGTTCGCCGGGACTAGCGGAAACGAGCAGTACTTC. Translating gives CASSSFAGTSGNEQYF.

This clone was observed a handful of times. This chain connects TRBV20-1 to TRBJ2-1, with D unresolved. CDR1 and CDR2 (germline): DFQATT, SNEGSKA (reference sequence). The CDR3 is 11 residues long. The germline V and J ends were trimmed by 3 bases and 10 bases, with 10 bases remaining between them. CDR3: CSASPLGEQFF. The CDR3 region has the DNA TGCAGTGCTAGCCCACTCGGGGAGCAGTTCTTC.

The sample holds a few counts of this clone. In the same sample, other DNA sequences code for this CDR3. The chain carries TRBV28 and TRBJ2-1; D uncertain. CDR1 and CDR2 (germline): MDHEN, SYDVKM. Trimming pared 5 bases from V and 4 bases from J, leaving 3 bases between. The CDR3 totals 11 residues. In DNA form, the CDR3 reads TGTGCCAGCAGTACATACAATGAGCAGTTCTTC. This translates into CASSTYNEQFF. The complete variable domain, with remaining parts taken from reference TRBV28 and TRBJ2-1, reads DVKVTQSSRYLVKRTGEKVFLECVQDMDHENMFWYRQDPGLGLRLIYFSYDVKMKEKGDIPEGYSVSREKKERFSLILESASTNQTSMYLCASSTYNEQFFGPGTRLTVL.

V usage is TRBV2 and J usage is TRBJ1-1; 8 bases align to TRBD1. The CDR3 is 15 amino acids. Germline CDR1 is SNHLY and CDR2 is FYNNEI. The trim removed 3 bases at V and 7 bases at J, leaving 10 bases unmatched. The CDR3 region has the DNA TGTGCCAGCAGTGAGTGGCTTGGGACAGGACTTGAAGCTTTCTTT. This sequence encodes CASSEWLGTGLEAFF. The entire variable domain, with the rest obtained from reference TRBV2 and TRBJ1-1, is as follows: EPEVTQTPSHQVTQMGQEVILRCVPISNHLYFYWYRQILGQKVEFLVSFYNNEISEKSEIFDDQFSVERPDGSNFTLKIRSTKLEDSAMYFCASSEWLGTGLEAFFGQGTRLTVV.

This clone was observed once. This rearrangement joins TRBV27 to TRBJ1-1; 11 positions agree with TRBD1. Per germline, CDR1 MNHEY and CDR2 SMNVEV (reference sequence). V trimming: 2 bases; J trimming: 10 bases; junction bases outside the gene matches: 6. CDR3 size: 14 residues. The CDR3 loop is CASSLRTGGGRAFF. CDR3 bases: TGTGCCAGCAGTTTAAGGACAGGGGGCGGTAGAGCTTTCTTT.

The rearrangement uses TRBV29-1 and TRBJ1-1; D gene ambiguous. V was pared by 5 bases and J by 8 bases, with 15 bases between. CDR3 length equals 12 residues. Germline CDR1 SQVTM, CDR2 ANQGSEA. CDR3 loop: CSVPAPGGEAFF. DNA of the CDR3: TGCAGCGTTCCTGCCCCGGGAGGCGAAGCTTTCTTT.